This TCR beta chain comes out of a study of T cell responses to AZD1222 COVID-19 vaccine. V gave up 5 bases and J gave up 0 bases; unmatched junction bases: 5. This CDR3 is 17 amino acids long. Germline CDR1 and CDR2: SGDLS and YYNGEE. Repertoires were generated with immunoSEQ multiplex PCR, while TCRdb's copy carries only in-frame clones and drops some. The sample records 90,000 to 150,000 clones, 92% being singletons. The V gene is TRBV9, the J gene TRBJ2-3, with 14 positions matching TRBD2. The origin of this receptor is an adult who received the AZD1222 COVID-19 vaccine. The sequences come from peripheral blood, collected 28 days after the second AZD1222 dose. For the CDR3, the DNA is TGTGCCAGCAGGGGACTAGCGGGGGTCCTTAGCACAGATACGCAGTATTTT. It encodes CASRGLAGVLSTDTQYF.